This T cell receptor (beta chain) originates from a study of response to subunit inactivated influenza vaccine. This clonotype was counted many times. The antigen remains undetermined. TCRdb reprocessed the RT-PCR reads with MiXCR, giving one entry per CDR3 protein. The sample holds 600,000 to 700,000 distinct CDR3 sequences, around 15% seen once. The study's findings and limits: Few additional T cells are recruited per seasonal influenza vaccination, authors suggested.

This specimen was PBMCs from blood, taken 14 to 15 days before vaccination. This receptor was obtained from a man between 50 and 59 years old who received an inactivated influenza vaccine.

Here the CDR3 DNA reads TGTGCCAGCAGTGGAAATAGCAATCAGCCCCAGCATTTT. Protein: CASSGNSNQPQHF. The rearrangement joins TRBV25-1 to TRBJ1-5; D is uncertain. The V end was cut by 4 bases, the J end by 0 bases, with 4 bases between. CDR1 MGHDK and CDR2 SYGVNS come from the germline V gene. CDR3 length: 13 residues. The variable domain in full, completed from reference TRBV25-1 and TRBJ1-5, reads EADIYQTPRYLVIGTGKKITLECSQTMGHDKMYWYQQDPGMELHLIHYSYGVNSTEKGDLSSESTVSRIRTEHFPLTLESARPSHTSQYLCASSGNSNQPQHFGDGTRLSIL.